This T cell receptor beta chain derives from a study of shared clonotypes between healthy human individuals. Germline V gene lookup returns CDR1 SQVTM and CDR2 ANQGSEA. V lost 3 bases, J lost 7 bases, and 9 bases lay in between. The CDR3 spans 12 residues. The table came from immunoSEQ multiplex PCR; TCRdb's copy has only in-frame clones and leaves some out. The sample has around 100,000 clones, 65% to 70% seen once. Study-wide points: Against clonotypes common to all four donors, non-shared ones had lower generation probabilities. Larger estimated richness was generally seen in naive subsets than in memory subsets. There were few donors, and this limited the genetic and exposure-history diversity represented.

Comments on this clone: The target antigen is unknown.

This rearrangement joins TRBV29-1 to TRBJ2-2; D is possibly TRBD1 or TRBD2 (5 bases each). The sample comprised memory CD8+ T cells sorted from blood. The subset was: CD45RO+ cells pooled with CCR7-negative TemRA cells. This sequence originates from a man aged 25 to 40 in good health. CDR3 protein: CSVDWGFGELFF. Written as DNA, the CDR3 is TGCAGCGTTGATTGGGGGTTCGGGGAGCTGTTTTTT.